The entry below gives a single T cell receptor (beta chain) sequence along with its context. The target antigen is unknown. The CDR3 loop spans 16 amino acids. The V gene end was trimmed by 4 bases and the J gene end by 2 bases; junction bases not matched to a gene: 6. This sample is part of a study of CD8 T cells in Susac syndrome. Notes on the study in general: As the study acknowledged, the number of individuals who were part of its TCR sequencing and HLA analysis was relatively small.

The RNA input was about 0.5 to 1 ug, and it was reverse transcribed with random hexamers. TCR beta CDR3 was amplified by immunoSEQ covering 54 Vbeta and 13 Jbeta. Each CDR3 protein gets one entry after TCRdb re-called the immunoSEQ multiplex PCR reads with MiXCR. This sample has fewer than 150,000 distinct CDR3 sequences, with 90% to 95% found just once. From blood CD8+ and CD4+ T cells, the TCR beta chain was sequenced. This TCR derives from a human donor in good health. The J gene is TRBJ2-1, the V gene TRBV12-3 or TRBV12-4; 9 nucleotides line up with TRBD2. The material sequenced was CD4+ T cells from PBMCs. CDR3 coding DNA: TGTGCCAGCAGTTGGGAAGCGGGAGGTCCCTACAATGAGCAGTTCTTC. Amino acid sequence: CASSWEAGGPYNEQFF.